This TCR beta chain is from a study of cytotoxic CD8 clonotypes in ibrutinib-treated CLL. General observations from the study: With treatment, public clonotypes, which were uncommon, either contracted or remained stable.

V lost 1 base and J 1 base, leaving 14 bases between the germline ends. The CDR3 contains 16 residues. Germline V gene data show CDR1 as SQVTM and CDR2 as ANQGSEA. Of note for this clone: Its antigen is not identified.

Measured with immunoSEQ multiplex PCR; TCRdb has only the in-frame clones, and not every one. This sample yields some 200,000 clones, of which 72% are seen a single time; around 15% belongs to the top ten. This rearrangement joins TRBV29-1 to TRBJ2-1; D perhaps matches TRBD1 (6 bases). The TCR was taken from a human donor with chronic lymphocytic leukemia. The material was PBMCs, obtained after 24 months of ibrutinib treatment. Here the CDR3 DNA reads TGCAGCGTTGAAGGGGGGCAGGGAGTTTCCTACAATGAGCAGTTCTTC. This codes for CSVEGGQGVSYNEQFF.